Listed here are 13 T cell receptor beta chains from one sample, sequenced in a study of OX40 agonist ivuxolimab in advanced cancers. This table comes from immunoSEQ multiplex PCR, and its TCRdb copy is limited to in-frame clones, with some not included. The profile covers 11,000 to 15,000 clones, with roughly 84% appearing a single time and roughly two thirds taken by the ten largest. This sample comprised CD4+ or CD8+ T cells sorted from blood, obtained in a trial of the OX40 agonist ivuxolimab. The source is an adult with an advanced solid tumor such as melanoma, head and neck, liver or kidney cancer.

This chain links TRBV30 with TRBJ1-1; D call uncertain. V lost 5 bases and J lost 5, with 6 bases in between. The V gene's germline CDR1 is GTSNPN and CDR2 SVGIG (reference sequence). The CDR3 has 10 residues. Written as DNA, the CDR3 is TGTGCCTGGTCGAGAACTGAAGCTTTCTTT. Translated: CAWSRTEAFF.

This clone was observed a handful of times. This chain connects TRBV4-1 to TRBJ1-4; weak D call: TRBD1 (5 bases). The CDR3 runs 16 residues. The V and J ends lost 0 bases and 2 bases respectively, with 10 bases between them. Per germline, CDR1 MGHRA and CDR2 YSYEKL. The CDR3 DNA reads TGCGCCAGCAGCCAAGATATTGGGACCACTAATGAAAAACTGTTTTTT. Protein sequence: CASSQDIGTTNEKLFF.

This clone was recorded only once. The chain joins TRBV30 to TRBJ1-2; D is ambiguous. CDR3 length equals 12 residues. V lost 3 bases and J lost 12, with 17 bases in between. Germline assignment: CDR1 GTSNPN and CDR2 SVGIG (reference sequence). The CDR3 here is CAWSPGLAGDTF. The CDR3 DNA reads as TGTGCCTGGAGCCCGGGTCTAGCAGGTGACACCTTC.

The chain employs TRBV10-3 and TRBJ1-2; D is unresolved. The germline V and J ends were trimmed by 8 bases and 7 bases, with 11 bases remaining between them. There are 11 residues in the CDR3. Germline V gene lookup returns CDR1 ENHRY and CDR2 SYGVKD. Here the CDR3 reads CAIGGKSGYTF. Here the CDR3 DNA reads TGTGCCATCGGCGGTAAGAGTGGCTACACCTTC.

This chain joins TRBV30 and TRBJ2-1; no clear D. V was cut by 0 bases and J by 6 bases, with 9 bases left in between. The CDR3 extends over 13 amino acids. Germline assignment: CDR1 GTSNPN and CDR2 SVGIG (reference sequence). Here the CDR3 DNA reads TGTGCCTGGAGTGTAATGGGCGGCAATGAGCAGTTCTTC. Its protein product is CAWSVMGGNEQFF.

The J gene is TRBJ2-1, the V gene TRBV5-4, with TRBD2 as a possible D gene (6 bases). Trimming removed 4 bases from V and 10 bases from J, with 15 bases in between. The CDR3 consists of 13 residues. Germline V gene lookup returns CDR1 SGHNT and CDR2 YYREEE (reference sequence). The CDR3, as DNA: TGTGCCAGCAGCGACGGGACTCCCAACGAGCAGTTCTTC. Its protein product is CASSDGTPNEQFF.

CDR3 nucleotides: TGTGCCAGCAGCCATAGGCAGAGGTTAGCAGGACTCATTGTAGATGAGCAGTTCTTC. As protein: CASSHRQRLAGLIVDEQFF. The rearrangement uses TRBV7-6 and TRBJ2-1; D may be TRBD2 (5 bases). The germline V gene encodes CDR1 SGHVS and CDR2 FNYEAQ. The CDR3 is made up of 19 amino acids. V was pared by 5 bases and J by 8 bases, with 31 bases between.

The chain has TRBV4-2 and TRBJ2-5; TRBD2 agrees at 11 bases. J was trimmed by 5 bases and V by 0 bases; bases with no gene match: 5. There are 16 residues in the CDR3. Germline CDR1 LGHNA, CDR2 YNFKEQ. For the CDR3, the DNA is TGTGCCAGCAGCCAAGATCCCACTAGCGGGGGTGAGACCCAGTACTTC. This gives the protein CASSQDPTSGGETQYF.

This chain uses TRBV7-3 with TRBJ2-3; 10 bases match TRBD2. Germline V CDR1 and CDR2: SGHTA, FQGTGA. The CDR3 loop spans 18 amino acids. Trimming removed 5 bases from V and 3 bases from J; junction bases left unmatched: 14. The CDR3 spells CASSRRPLTSGVTDTQYF. The CDR3 DNA reads TGTGCCAGCAGCAGACGCCCACTTACTAGCGGGGTAACAGATACGCAGTATTTT.

This chain links TRBV9 with TRBJ1-5; 9 bases line up with TRBD1. Germline CDR1 SGDLS, CDR2 YYNGEE. The CDR3 spans 16 residues. V was pared by 7 bases and J by 1 base, with 9 bases of the junction left unmatched. The CDR3 region is CASETGGRASNQPQHF. CDR3 nucleotides: TGTGCCAGCGAAACAGGGGGCAGGGCGAGCAATCAGCCCCAGCATTTT. The entire variable domain, with the rest obtained from reference TRBV9 and TRBJ1-5, is as follows: DSGVTQTPKHLITATGQRVTLRCSPRSGDLSVYWYQQSLDQGLQFLIQYYNGEERAKGNILERFSAQQFPDLHSELNLSSLELGDSALYFCASETGGRASNQPQHFGDGTRLSIL.

The V call is TRBV7-6, the J call TRBJ2-5; D is possibly TRBD1 (5 bases). The CDR3 sequence is 14 residues long. The V and J ends lost 5 bases and 2 bases respectively, with 12 bases between them. Germline-derived CDR1 and CDR2 are SGHVS and FNYEAQ. As DNA, the CDR3 is TGTGCCAGCAGCCAAGAACAGGAACAAGAGACCCAGTACTTC. This encodes CASSQEQEQETQYF.

The CDR3 loop is CASSAPTGTGGYEQYF. The CDR3 nucleotides read TGTGCCAGCAGCGCCCCGACCGGGACAGGGGGCTACGAGCAGTACTTC. V is TRBV11-3 and J is TRBJ2-7, with TRBD1 matching over 11 bases. The germline V gene has CDR1 SGHNT and CDR2 YENEEA. The CDR3 consists of 16 residues. Trimming removed 5 bases from V and 3 bases from J; junction bases left unmatched: 9.

The chain is built from TRBV5-8 and TRBJ2-3; 11 bases agree with TRBD2. CDR1 and CDR2 from the germline V gene are SGHTS and YDEGEE. Trimming cost V 3 bases and J 2 bases; bases outside gene matches: 2. There are 15 residues in the CDR3. The chain's CDR3 is CASSSGLAATDTQYF. The CDR3 DNA sequence: TGTGCCAGCAGCTCGGGACTAGCGGCCACAGATACGCAGTATTTT.